This entry lists 22 T cell receptor beta chains sequenced from one sample in a study of blood T cells in healthy people across ages. Combining a sample-barcoded 5' primer with a J-beta primer mix, a second PCR ran for roughly 7 to 12 cycles. TCRdb redid the calling of the 5' RACE reads with MiXCR, one entry per CDR3 protein. The repertoire has around 850,000 distinct CDR3 sequences, under 40% of them found once; the top ten carry roughly 13%. Material for sequencing was blood. These receptors all come from a man younger than 35 in good health.

This clonotype has more than one count but fewer than ten. The V call is TRBV28, the J call TRBJ2-5; 12 positions agree with TRBD2. The CDR3 has 17 residues. Germline lookup yields CDR1 MDHEN and CDR2 SYDVKM. The J segment lost 5 bases and the V segment lost 1 base, leaving 8 bases of the junction unmatched. As DNA, the CDR3 is TGTGCCAGCAGTTTATTTCTAGCGGGGGGGCTATTGGAGACCCAGTACTTC. Residues: CASSLFLAGGLLETQYF.

The chain carries TRBV20-1 and TRBJ2-7; 14 bases line up with TRBD2. The J call may be faulty, since TRBJ2-5 better matches the DNA end. This CDR3 contains 14 residues. CDR1 and CDR2 (germline): DFQATT, SNEGSKA (reference sequence). CDR3 sequence reads: CSAGTSGGGETQYF. The CDR3 nucleotides read TGCAGTGCTGGGACTAGCGGGGGCGGGGAGACCCAGTACTTC.

The chain employs TRBV4-3 and TRBJ2-5; possibly TRBD2 for D (6 bases). The CDR3 length is 15 residues. V was shortened by 0 bases and J by 5 bases, with 13 bases between the two germline ends. Germline CDR1 is LGHNA and CDR2 is YSLEER. CDR3 amino acids: CASSQDISSGETQYF. The CDR3 DNA sequence: TGCGCCAGCAGCCAAGATATATCCAGCGGGGAGACCCAGTACTTC.

This clonotype has just a few counts. The chain employs TRBV7-9 and TRBJ1-6; D ambiguous. Looked up from germline, CDR1 is SEHNR and CDR2 is FQNEAQ (reference sequence). The V end lost 2 bases, the J end lost 8 bases, and 13 bases lay between the germline ends. The CDR3 covers 15 residues. CDR3 coding DNA: TGTGCCAGCAGCTTAAGTCCGAGTTCCTATTCACCCCTCCACTTT. This encodes CASSLSPSSYSPLHF.

This clonotype was seen a single time. A much larger clone lies one base from this, so it may be a read error. The chain uses TRBV20-1 and TRBJ2-5, with a possible D match to TRBD2 (6 bases). This CDR3 contains 12 residues. Germline values: CDR1 DFQATT, CDR2 SNEGSKA (reference sequence). V lost 6 bases and J lost 5, with 13 bases in between. CDR3 residues: CSASGRGETQYF. In nucleotides, the CDR3 is TGCAGTGCGTCGGGACGGGGGGAGACCCAGTACTTC.

The V and J genes are TRBV3-1 and TRBJ1-1; 9 positions agree with TRBD1. Germline V lookup: CDR1 LGHDT, CDR2 YNNKEL (reference sequence). V gave up 4 bases and J gave up 1 base; unmatched junction bases: 13. This CDR3 contains 18 residues. The CDR3: CASSPKPRQGEKNTEAFF. DNA of the CDR3: TGTGCCAGCAGCCCCAAGCCCCGACAGGGGGAGAAGAACACTGAAGCTTTCTTT. The variable domain in full, completed from reference TRBV3-1 and TRBJ1-1, reads DTAVSQTPKYLVTQMGNDKSIKCEQNLGHDTMYWYKQDSKKFLKIMFSYNNKELIINETVPNRFSPKSPDKAHLNLHINSLELGDSAVYFCASSPKPRQGEKNTEAFFGQGTRLTVV.

This clonotype was recorded at least ten times. The chain uses TRBV7-2 and TRBJ1-6; D might be TRBD1 (5 bases). Trimming shortened V by 3 bases and J by 6 bases, and 6 bases separated the two germline ends. This CDR3 region has 13 residues. CDR1 is SGHTA and CDR2 is FQGNSA in the germline V gene. CDR3 nucleotide sequence: TGTGCCAGCAGCTTGGGACCTAATTCACCCCTCCACTTT. Its protein product is CASSLGPNSPLHF.

This clonotype was counted once. This may be a read error: a much more frequent sequence differs by one nucleotide. The chain employs TRBV29-1 and TRBJ2-5; the D call may be TRBD1 or TRBD2 (5 bases each). Germline V CDR1 and CDR2: SQVTM, ANQGSEA. The CDR3 extends over 12 amino acids. Trimming removed 7 bases at V and 7 bases at J, with 16 bases between. The CDR3 loop is CSAGTYKGTQYF. CDR3 nucleotides: TGCAGCGCCGGGACCTACAAAGGGACCCAGTACTTC.

This chain links TRBV5-1 with TRBJ1-4, with TRBD1 as a possible D gene (6 bases). Germline CDR1 is SGHRS and CDR2 is YFSETQ. The CDR3 totals 14 residues. V gave up 4 bases and J gave up 6 bases, with 13 bases separating them. In nucleotides, the CDR3 is TGCGCCAGCAGCGGGGGCGATAGGTATGAAAAACTGTTTTTT. Residues: CASSGGDRYEKLFF.

The chain uses TRBV25-1 and TRBJ2-3; perhaps TRBD2 as D (7 bases). Trimming shortened V by 1 base and J by 8 bases, and 16 bases separated the two germline ends. This CDR3 has 15 amino acids. Germline CDR1 and CDR2: MGHDK and SYGVNS. CDR3 DNA sequence: TGTGCCAGCAGTGAATTCGGGGGCCCGGGGGGTACGCAGTATTTT. Its protein product is CASSEFGGPGGTQYF.

The chain employs TRBV28 and TRBJ2-7; either TRBD1 or TRBD2 may supply D (6 bases each). Germline V CDR1 and CDR2: MDHEN, SYDVKM. This CDR3 is 17 amino acids long. The V end lost 5 bases, the J end lost 2 bases, and 22 bases lay between the germline ends. The CDR3 loop reads CASSAPGRTGATYEQYF. The CDR3 DNA reads TGTGCCAGCAGTGCGCCAGGCAGGACGGGGGCCACCTACGAGCAGTACTTC.

V usage is TRBV20-1 and J usage is TRBJ2-1; 8 bases map to TRBD2. Germline CDR1 and CDR2: DFQATT and SNEGSKA (reference sequence). The CDR3 sequence is 17 residues long. The trim removed 0 bases at V and 7 bases at J, leaving 14 bases unmatched. The CDR3 spells CSARDWKGTRGYNEQFF. The CDR3 bases are TGCAGTGCTAGAGATTGGAAAGGGACTAGAGGTTATAATGAGCAGTTCTTC.

V gene TRBV20-1 combines with J gene TRBJ2-5; D possibly matches TRBD1 or TRBD2 (6 bases each). Germline CDR1 and CDR2: DFQATT and SNEGSKA (reference sequence). The CDR3 extends over 13 amino acids. Trimming removed 5 bases at V and 11 bases at J, with 21 bases between. CDR3 coding DNA: TGCAGTGCTCATCCCCCGGGGGACAATGAGCAGTACTTC. Its translation is CSAHPPGDNEQYF.

This clonotype was observed a few times. The rearrangement joins TRBV6-2 or TRBV6-3 to TRBJ1-5; D is undetermined. V was shortened by 4 bases and J by 2 bases, with 9 bases between the two germline ends. Germline V CDR1 and CDR2: MNHEY, SVGEGT. This CDR3 spans 14 amino acids. This CDR3 reads CASSWAQRNQPQHF. CDR3 coding DNA: TGTGCCAGCAGTTGGGCACAGCGCAATCAGCCCCAGCATTTT.

This clonotype was seen many times. This chain uses TRBV2 with TRBJ2-3, with D perhaps TRBD1 (6 bases). V dropped 7 bases and J dropped 3 bases, with 17 bases sitting between them. Germline lookup yields CDR1 SNHLY and CDR2 FYNNEI. The length of the CDR3 is 15 residues. Here the CDR3 DNA reads TGTGCCAGCACCCCAGGGGACACCTCTACAGATACGCAGTATTTT. Translated: CASTPGDTSTDTQYF.

At least ten counts were recorded for this clonotype. V and J are TRBV7-9 and TRBJ2-7; D is ambiguous. Germline V gene data show CDR1 as SEHNR and CDR2 as FQNEAQ (reference sequence). V lost 3 bases, J lost 0 bases, and 9 bases lay in between. This CDR3 is 14 amino acids long. As DNA, the CDR3 is TGTGCCAGCAGCTTGGCCAGACGCTCCTACGAGCAGTACTTC. This gives the protein CASSLARRSYEQYF. The full variable domain, in which reference TRBV7-9 and TRBJ2-7 provide the parts outside the CDR3, is DTGVSQNPRHKITKRGQNVTFRCDPISEHNRLYWYRQTLGQGPEFLTYFQNEAQLEKSRLLSDRFSAERPKGSFSTLEIQRTEQGDSAMYLCASSLARRSYEQYFGPGTRLTVT.

This chain joins TRBV6-5 and TRBJ1-1; D is unclear. Trimming took 1 base from V and 1 from J, leaving 16 bases between them. Germline V lookup: CDR1 MNHEY, CDR2 SVGAGI. This CDR3 has 17 residues. CDR3 region: CASSYLTPTGRNTEAFF. The DNA for the CDR3 is TGTGCCAGCAGTTACTTGACGCCAACCGGGAGGAACACTGAAGCTTTCTTT.

This clonotype was detected only a few times. J is TRBJ1-5 and V is TRBV20-1; the D is unclear. CDR3 length equals 14 residues. Germline assignment: CDR1 DFQATT and CDR2 SNEGSKA (reference sequence). Trimming stripped 5 bases from V and 1 base from J, with 12 bases between. This CDR3 is CSAEVWGSNQPQHF. The CDR3 DNA sequence: TGCAGTGCTGAGGTATGGGGAAGCAATCAGCCCCAGCATTTT.

There are a few counts of this clonotype. The chain employs TRBV12-3 or TRBV12-4 and TRBJ1-1, with D hard to call. Between the trimmed V and J ends, which lost 4 bases and 11 bases, there was a span of 5 bases. This CDR3 spans 9 amino acids. CDR3 DNA sequence: TGTGCCAGCAGTTCTTTGGCTTTCTTT. This gives the protein CASSSLAFF.

This clonotype was found a few times. This chain uses TRBV6-2 or TRBV6-3 with TRBJ1-1; weak D call: TRBD1 (5 bases). The CDR3 length is 15 residues. Germline CDR1 MNHEY, CDR2 SVGEGT. The ends were cut back, 6 bases at V and 3 bases at J, with 17 bases in the middle. CDR3: CASSSGGGGDTEAFF. CDR3 coding DNA: TGTGCCAGCAGCTCTGGGGGAGGCGGTGACACTGAAGCTTTCTTT.

This clonotype has a handful of counts. The rearrangement uses TRBV27 and TRBJ2-7, with a tentative D call TRBD1 (5 bases). Germline CDR1 MNHEY, CDR2 SMNVEV (reference sequence). V was clipped by 5 bases and J by 3 bases, with 17 bases between them. The CDR3 spans 15 residues. The CDR3: CASSGQFKGHYEQYF. The CDR3 region has the DNA TGTGCCAGCAGTGGACAATTCAAGGGCCACTACGAGCAGTACTTC.

Notes on this clonotype: One junction end disagrees with the germline gene, perhaps due to a read error. J is TRBJ1-6 and V is TRBV4-3, with D unclear. This CDR3 has 16 residues. Looked up from germline, CDR1 is LGHNA and CDR2 is YSLEER. CDR3 protein: CASGQGSRRYNSPLHF. In DNA form, the CDR3 reads TGCGCCAGCGGCCAAGGATCTAGACGGTATAATTCACCCCTCCACTTT.